This T cell receptor (beta chain) was obtained from a study of blood T cell repertoires in COVID-19. Cohorts were determined from participant-reported clinical history. Germline CDR1 and CDR2: SGHAT and FQNNGV. CDR3 length: 12 amino acids. In regard to this clone: At one end, the junction sequence differs from germline, possibly due to a read error.

In the original processing: How many nucleated cells were present was estimated from reference gene primer amplification. The assay was immunoSEQ multiplex PCR, and TCRdb's table has in-frame clones only and misses some. V, J and clone size reflect that table, while D and trimming were determined from the DNA. The sample yields more than 250,000 clones, about nine tenths seen once. The source material was PBMCs or T cells enriched from blood (not recorded which). The sequence was collected from a woman aged 18-35 years who had recovered from COVID-19. This chain links TRBV11-2 with TRBJ2-5; maybe TRBD1 (6 bases). CDR3 in amino acids: CATRGPQQTQYF. The CDR3 nucleotides are TGTGCCACCAGGGGCCCCCAACAGACCCAGTACTTC. The full variable domain, its missing parts supplied by reference TRBV11-2 and TRBJ2-5, is EAGVAQSPRYKIIEKRQSVAFWCNPISGHATLYWYQQILGQGPKLLIQFQNNGVVDDSQLPKDRFSAERLKGVDSTLKIQPAKLEDSAVYLCATRGPQQTQYFGPGTRLLVL.